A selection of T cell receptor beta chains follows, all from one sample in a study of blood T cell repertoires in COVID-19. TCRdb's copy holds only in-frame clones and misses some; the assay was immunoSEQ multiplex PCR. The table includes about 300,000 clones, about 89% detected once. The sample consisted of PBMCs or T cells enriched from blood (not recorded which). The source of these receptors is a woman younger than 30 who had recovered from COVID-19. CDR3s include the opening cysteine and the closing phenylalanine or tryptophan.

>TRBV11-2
CASTIQGGNPNEKLFF
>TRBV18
CASSTQGVQRNQPQHF
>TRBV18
CASSRGRESNYGYTF
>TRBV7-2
CASSFDIRDRAHEQYF
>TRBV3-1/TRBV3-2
CASSPGHVPDTQYF
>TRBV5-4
CASSSGTSGWEADTQYF
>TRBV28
CASSSRTGAYEQYF
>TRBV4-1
CASSQEPDGVDTIYF
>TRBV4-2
CASSQESGRAPDTQYF
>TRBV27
CASSSERLAGYYSYEQYF
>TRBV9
CASSSRTSGDWDTQYF
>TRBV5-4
CASSSGLAGGASAQYF
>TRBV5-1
CASSSVGEGRETQYF
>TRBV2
CASSQLSWERGRDEQFF
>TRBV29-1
CGGKNLAGYTF
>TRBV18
CASSPQGQHYGYTF
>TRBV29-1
CSVEVSGVNQPQHF
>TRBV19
CASSTGNGNTEAFF
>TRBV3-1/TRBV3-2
CASSQVTGEGEQFF
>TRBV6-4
CASSDSGGSWSYEQYF
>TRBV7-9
CASSLRGTRTDTQYF
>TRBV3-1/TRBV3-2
CASSQGGLQETQYF
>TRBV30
CAWTPQSGRAPGELFF
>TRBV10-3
CAISESGRAYEQYF
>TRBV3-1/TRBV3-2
CASSQEGARGYTF
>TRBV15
CATSHRTSGSSGTDTQYF
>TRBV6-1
CASSEAPPPGAGELFF
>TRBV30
CAWSRQTGPAFF
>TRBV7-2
CASSGRQGDTEAFF
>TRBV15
CATKNGGTRGMDTQYF
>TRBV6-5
CASGGLAGGTDTQYF
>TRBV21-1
CASSKVPGTRALLEETQYF
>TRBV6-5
CASIGGSGNTIYF
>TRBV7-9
CASSLTYSYEQYF
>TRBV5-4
CASSSRASGGLEKRFF
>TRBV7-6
CASALGQGYQETQYF
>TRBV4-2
CASSQSAGASSYEQYF
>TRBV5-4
CASSLFQAYNEQFF
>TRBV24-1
CATSDSGTAEITDTQYF
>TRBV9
CASSVGSSYNSPLHF
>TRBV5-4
CASSSEPYQPQHF
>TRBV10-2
CASSGGGFTGELFF
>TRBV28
CASSSASGYTDTQYF
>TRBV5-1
CASSQNSGNSPLHF
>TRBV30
CAWSAGQGQPQHF
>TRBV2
CASSERGIGANVLTF
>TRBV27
CASTLKAGGPYNEQFF
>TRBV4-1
CASSQVLAGVIRTDTQYF
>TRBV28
CASSPPGQLFMNTEAFF
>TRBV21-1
CASSFRQGASTDTQYF
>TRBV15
CATGTGVHTEAFF
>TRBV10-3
CAISGNREAYEQYF
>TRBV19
CASKDRGRAEAFF
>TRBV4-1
CASSQARDRVGSPLHF
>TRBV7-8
CASSGGTSNYGYTF
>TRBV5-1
CASTQRLASGNEQFF
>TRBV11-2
CASSSGRGGRVKAFF
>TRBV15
CATSPGTGGGEQFF
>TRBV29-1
CSVVGGPGQPQHF